What follows is one T cell receptor (beta chain) and its context. What antigen it recognizes has not been identified. Base qualities are not recorded, but no much larger clone differs from it by a single base. This sample is part of a study of shared clonotypes between healthy human individuals (dated by TCRdb to about 2020). Concerning the study at large: A few men and two women, aged 18 to 49 years, made up the cohort. For each donor, CD4 naive and CD4 memory were each given three plates, CD8 naive was given two plates, and CD8 memory was given one plate. To estimate repertoire size and how much clonotype sharing occurs between individuals, the study deeply sequenced the blood TCR repertoires of five healthy adults. To increase sequencing depth and limit assay-specific biases, TCR repertoire library preparation and sequencing were carried out by different laboratories using diverse techniques. Per donor, leukapheresis produced somewhere between about 0.9 and 9.5 billion PBMCs.

The donors were healthy, HIV-negative adults who had no recently reported acute infections or vaccinations. Every donor was a Caucasian adult residing in Nashville, Tennessee, USA. CD4+ T cells were enriched by magnetic negative selection, after which naive cells were positively selected on CD45RA and the negative fraction was taken as the memory subset. Blood was obtained by leukapheresis, after which PBMCs were separated by Ficoll-Histopaque density gradient centrifugation and cryopreserved in liquid nitrogen vapor phase. Analytical flow cytometry was used to check the purity and quantity of every magnetically sorted T cell population. Each sorted fraction had its genomic DNA isolated and then quantified by UV absorbance on a Nanodrop 2000c. Overall results and qualifications from the work: Based on pairwise subsampling, the degree of clonotype sharing among donors was expected to be affected by sequencing depth. The small number of donors limited the genetic and exposure-history diversity represented. Across a few donors, roughly 5.1% of naive CD4, roughly 3.3% of naive CD8, 2.3% of memory CD4, and 0.4% of memory CD8 clonotypes were shared. Larger estimated clonotype richness was generally found for naive subsets than for memory subsets. Sampling was limited to blood, and TCR repertoires in tissue likely differ from TCR repertoires in blood. Higher generation probabilities were observed for clonotypes shared by all four sorted-subset donors than for non-shared clonotypes. Rarefaction of sorted-subset datasets indicated incomplete sequencing despite the large sequencing depth.

CDR1 and CDR2, looked up from the germline V gene, are KGHSH and LQKENI. The CDR3 numbers 20 residues from cysteine through phenylalanine. The sequence is cut down to CDR3 DNA, 60 bases in frame from base 1. Trimming takes 4 bases off V and 0 bases off J; junction bases not matched to a gene: 10. Using the deep immunoSEQ assay, multiplex PCR amplified TCR CDR3 regions from genomic DNA. Extracted genomic DNA from each cell subset was spread evenly across all wells of several immunoSEQ 96-well plates, with each plate serving as a replicate. Each replicate PCR for sorted subsets received about 180 ng genomic DNA, equal to roughly 30,000 T cell genomes. The purified libraries were quantified using a Qubit 3.0 fluorometer, sized with a Bioanalyzer 2100, and then quantified again using the KAPA Library Quantification kit. Each immunoSEQ 96-well plate was sequenced on its own single-read 150-cycle Illumina NextSeq 550 flow cell. The original pipeline was this. The immunoSEQ output contained only junctional sequences without quality scores, so filtering could not match that applied to full-length reads. Sequences were annotated with PyIR, a Python wrapper for IgBLAST v1.9, using IMGT germline references to assign V/J genes and CDR3. Reads were filtered out if the reads had weak V/J assignments (E-value above 1e-6), no CDR3, stop codons, out-of-frame junctions, or ambiguous translated residues. V3J clonotypes were defined by identical inferred V gene, J gene, and CDR3 amino acid sequence. The percentage overlap between two repertoires was calculated by dividing the number of shared unique clonotypes by the size of the smaller repertoire. Richness of each repertoire was evaluated using RTK rarefaction, the Chao1 estimator, and Recon v2.1 estimates of unobserved clonotypes. Generation probabilities were computed with OLGA for all TCRbeta clonotypes obtained by the gDNA method from a handful of donors. TCRdb carries this immuneACCESS record with in-frame sequences only. Its versions omit some clonotypes, under half of them owing to an unresolved V gene in the studies checked, with the rest unexplained. The D gene and trimming were derived from the DNA, and the V and J assignments and clone size from that table. This sample lists over a million clones; around 97% were detected once. 0.95% to 1.5% of the sample comes from the top ten.

The clonotype originates from a young man in good health. This chain is built from TRBV18 and TRBJ2-2; the central 14 bases match TRBD2. The sequenced sample consisted of naive CD4+ T cells sorted from blood. The cell subset or site label, read with the paper, signifies: CD45RA+ positively selected. CDR3 region: CASSRSVGTSGRANTGELFF. The sequenced DNA: TGTGCCAGCTCACGTTCCGTCGGGACTAGCGGGAGAGCGAACACCGGGGAGCTGTTTTTT.